This T cell receptor (beta chain) appears in the sequencing data of a study of T cells in Graves' hyperthyroidism and ophthalmopathy. Whole-study findings and limits: Among clonotypes expanded in thyroid above 0.001, most were also found in blood. Stable hyperthyroidism and ophthalmopathy were separated using 13 V-J signatures.

On this clonotype: The antigen remains unidentified.

Researchers amplified the TCR beta CDR3 regions from RNA transcripts. Primed by the HTBI set, a first-round RT-PCR was run on the TCR CDR3. Using its own MiXCR run on the multiplex PCR reads, TCRdb lists one record per CDR3 protein. The sample includes 600,000 to 800,000 distinct CDR3 sequences, approximately 40% of them seen just once. Absence of ophthalmopathy progression within 18 months defined stable Graves' hyperthyroidism. An approximately 10 ml volume of fresh peripheral blood provided the PBMCs. This CDR3 spans 15 amino acids. CDR1 is LGHNA and CDR2 is YNFKEQ in the germline V gene. The V end lost 0 bases, the J end lost 0 bases, and 9 bases lay between the germline ends.

The rearrangement uses TRBV4-2 and TRBJ2-7; D unresolved. The sequenced sample was blood. This TCR was sampled from a woman aged 40 to 55 with Graves' hyperthyroidism. The CDR3, as DNA: TGTGCCAGCAGCCAAGATCCCGCTAGCTCCTACGAGCAGTACTTC. It translates to CASSQDPASSYEQYF.